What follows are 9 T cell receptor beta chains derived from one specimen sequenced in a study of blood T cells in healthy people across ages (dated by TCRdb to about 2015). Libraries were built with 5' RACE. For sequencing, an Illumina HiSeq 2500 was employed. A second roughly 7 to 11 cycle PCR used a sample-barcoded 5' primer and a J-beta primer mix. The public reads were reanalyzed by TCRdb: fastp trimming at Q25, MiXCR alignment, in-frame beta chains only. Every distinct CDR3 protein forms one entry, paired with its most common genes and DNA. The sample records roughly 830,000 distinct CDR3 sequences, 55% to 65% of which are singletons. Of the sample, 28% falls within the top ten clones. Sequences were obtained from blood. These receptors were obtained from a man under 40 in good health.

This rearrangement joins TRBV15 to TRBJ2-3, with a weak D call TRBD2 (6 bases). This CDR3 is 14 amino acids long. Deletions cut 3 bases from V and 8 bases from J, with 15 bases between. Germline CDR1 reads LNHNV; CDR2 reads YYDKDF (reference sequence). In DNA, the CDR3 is TGTGCCACCAGCAGTGGAGGTCGGAGGGGTACGCAGTATTTT. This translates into CATSSGGRRGTQYF.

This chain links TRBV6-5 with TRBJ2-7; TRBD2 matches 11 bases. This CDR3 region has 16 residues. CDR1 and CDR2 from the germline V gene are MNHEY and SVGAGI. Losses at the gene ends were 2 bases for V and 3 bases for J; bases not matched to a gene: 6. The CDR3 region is CASSYPASGGNYEQYF. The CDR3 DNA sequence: TGTGCCAGCAGTTACCCGGCTAGCGGGGGGAACTACGAGCAGTACTTC.

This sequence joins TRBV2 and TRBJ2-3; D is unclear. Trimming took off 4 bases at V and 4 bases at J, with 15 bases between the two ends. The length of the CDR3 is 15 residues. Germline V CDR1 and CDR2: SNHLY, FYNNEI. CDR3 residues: CASSVRDTSADTQYF. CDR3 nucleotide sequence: TGTGCCAGCAGTGTTCGCGACACCTCAGCAGATACGCAGTATTTT.

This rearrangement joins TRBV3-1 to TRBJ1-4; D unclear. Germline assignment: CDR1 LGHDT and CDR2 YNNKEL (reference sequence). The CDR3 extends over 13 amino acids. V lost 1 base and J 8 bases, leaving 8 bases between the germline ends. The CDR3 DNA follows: TGTGCCAGCAGCCAAGGAGGGAGGGAAAAACTGTTTTTT. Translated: CASSQGGREKLFF.

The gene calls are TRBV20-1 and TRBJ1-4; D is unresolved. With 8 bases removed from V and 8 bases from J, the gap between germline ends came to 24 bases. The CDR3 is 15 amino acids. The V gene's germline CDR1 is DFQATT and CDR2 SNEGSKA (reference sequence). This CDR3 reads CSTPPMGPLGEKLFF. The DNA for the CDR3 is TGCAGTACTCCCCCTATGGGTCCCCTTGGAGAAAAACTGTTTTTT.

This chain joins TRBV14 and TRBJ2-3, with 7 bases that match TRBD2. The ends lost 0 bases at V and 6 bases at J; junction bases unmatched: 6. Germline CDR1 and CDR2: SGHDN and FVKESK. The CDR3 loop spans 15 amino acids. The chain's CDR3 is CASSQERTSMDTQYF. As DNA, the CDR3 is TGTGCCAGCAGCCAAGAAAGGACTAGTATGGATACGCAGTATTTT.

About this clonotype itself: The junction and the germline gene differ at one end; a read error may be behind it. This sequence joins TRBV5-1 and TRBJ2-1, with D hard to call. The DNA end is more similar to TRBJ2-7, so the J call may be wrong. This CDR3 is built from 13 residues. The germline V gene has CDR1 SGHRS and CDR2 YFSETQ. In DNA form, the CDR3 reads TGCGCCAGCAGCGTGAAACAGAACTACAAGCAGTACTTC. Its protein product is CASSVKQNYKQYF.

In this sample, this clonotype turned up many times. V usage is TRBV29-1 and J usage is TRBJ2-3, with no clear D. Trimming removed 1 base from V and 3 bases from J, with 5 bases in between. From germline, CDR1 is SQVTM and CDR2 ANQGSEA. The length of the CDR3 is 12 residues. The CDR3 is CSVEVGTDTQYF. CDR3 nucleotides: TGCAGCGTTGAAGTAGGTACAGATACGCAGTATTTT.

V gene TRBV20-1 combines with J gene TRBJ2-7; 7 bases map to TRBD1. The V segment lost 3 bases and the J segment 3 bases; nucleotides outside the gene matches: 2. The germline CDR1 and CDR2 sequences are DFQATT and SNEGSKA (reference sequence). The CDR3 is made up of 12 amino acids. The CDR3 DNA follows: TGCAGTGCTAGGACAGGGAACTACGAGCAGTACTTC. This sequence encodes CSARTGNYEQYF.